One and the same sample provided the 19 T cell receptor beta chains below, sequenced in a study of T cell responses to AZD1222 COVID-19 vaccine. Generated by immunoSEQ multiplex PCR, the TCRdb table keeps only in-frame clones and is missing some. Here the sample spans 180,000 or so clones, over 85% being singletons. Here the sequenced sample was peripheral blood, taken 28 days after the second dose of the MenACWY control vaccine. All receptors come from an adult who received the MenACWY meningococcal vaccine as a control.

The chain uses TRBV3-1 (or the pseudogene TRBV3-2) and TRBJ1-3; D is undetermined. The germline gives CDR1 LGHDT, CDR2 YNNKEL (reference sequence). V lost 3 bases to trimming and J lost 7 bases, with 10 bases between them. The CDR3 extends over 13 amino acids. CDR3 sequence: CASSQASFNTIYF. CDR3 nucleotide sequence: TGTGCCAGCAGCCAGGCCAGTTTTAACACCATATATTTT.

In its sample, this clone was seen a few times. The rearrangement joins TRBV5-6 to TRBJ1-6; a weak D match, TRBD1 (5 bases). The V and J ends lost 0 bases and 10 bases respectively, with 11 bases between them. The CDR3 is 14 residues long. Germline V gene data show CDR1 as SGHDT and CDR2 as YYEEEE. The CDR3 reads CASSLDDRKSPLHF. The CDR3 DNA follows: TGTGCCAGCAGCTTGGATGACAGAAAATCACCCCTCCACTTT.

This chain links TRBV3-1 (or the pseudogene TRBV3-2) with TRBJ1-2; D is ambiguous. In germline, CDR1 is LGHDT, CDR2 YNNKEL (reference sequence). The CDR3 is 12 amino acids. V was trimmed by 0 bases and J by 8 bases, leaving 7 bases between them. CDR3 nucleotide sequence: TGTGCCAGCAGCCAAGATACGTCCGGCTACACCTTC. As protein: CASSQDTSGYTF.

CDR3 nucleotide sequence: TGTGCCAGTAGTAACAGGACAGGGTGGGCTGAAGCTTTCTTT. Amino acids: CASSNRTGWAEAFF. The gene calls are TRBV19 and TRBJ1-1; TRBD1 matches at 8 bases. Germline values: CDR1 LNHDA, CDR2 SQIVND (reference sequence). The CDR3 is 14 amino acids. V lost 4 bases to trimming and J lost 6 bases; unmatched junction nucleotides: 7. Full variable domain (outside the CDR3, taken from reference TRBV19 and TRBJ1-1): DGGITQSPKYLFRKEGQNVTLSCEQNLNHDAMYWYRQDPGQGLRLIYYSQIVNDFQKGDIAEGYSVSREKKESFPLTVTSAQKNPTAFYLCASSNRTGWAEAFFGQGTRLTVV.

The chain couples TRBV4-2 to TRBJ1-1; 7 bases agree with TRBD1. Trimming at V came to 1 base and at J to 6 bases, leaving 8 bases not matched to a gene. Looked up from germline, CDR1 is LGHNA and CDR2 is YNFKEQ. The CDR3 runs to 15 residues. This chain's CDR3 is CASSQGSSGGAEAFF. DNA of the CDR3: TGTGCCAGCAGCCAAGGGTCATCAGGGGGGGCTGAAGCTTTCTTT.

This sequence joins TRBV7-2 and TRBJ2-2, with D unclear. The CDR3 runs to 17 residues. In germline, CDR1 is SGHTA, CDR2 FQGNSA. V shed 0 bases and J shed 4 bases, with 15 bases lying between them. CDR3 amino acids: CASSLALSGSPTGELFF. As DNA, the CDR3 is TGTGCCAGCAGCTTAGCGTTATCGGGTTCCCCCACCGGGGAGCTGTTTTTT.

The chain has TRBV13 and TRBJ2-1, with D hard to call. The CDR3 runs 13 residues. Germline-derived CDR1 and CDR2 are PRHDT and FYEKMQ (reference sequence). Between the trimmed V and J ends, which lost 2 bases and 4 bases, there was a span of 6 bases. The CDR3 region has the DNA TGTGCCAGCAGCTTAACCCCATACAATGAGCAGTTCTTC. It encodes CASSLTPYNEQFF.

The chain employs TRBV6-5 and TRBJ2-3; 8 nucleotides match TRBD2. After removal of 5 bases from V and 3 bases from J, the junction contained 4 bases not matched to a gene. The germline CDR1 and CDR2 sequences are MNHEY and SVGAGI. There are 14 residues in the CDR3. CDR3 DNA sequence: TGTGCCAGCAGTCAACGGGGGGGGACAGATACGCAGTATTTT. It specifies CASSQRGGTDTQYF.

This clone has only one observation. The chain uses TRBV7-9 and TRBJ1-1; no reliable D call. Germline lookup yields CDR1 SEHNR and CDR2 FQNEAQ (reference sequence). This CDR3 is built from 13 residues. The V end lost 1 base, the J end lost 5 bases, and 8 bases lay between the germline ends. CDR3 bases: TGTGCCAGCAGCTTAGGGGCAGGAACTGAAGCTTTCTTT. Encoded protein: CASSLGAGTEAFF.

This chain joins TRBV5-4 and TRBJ2-5; 8 nucleotides match TRBD2. V was pared by 2 bases and J by 2 bases, with 5 bases of the junction left unmatched. This CDR3 has 15 residues. Per germline, CDR1 SGHNT and CDR2 YYREEE (reference sequence). The CDR3 DNA reads as TGTGCCAGCAGCTTTGGCGGGGGGCGACAAGAGACCCAGTACTTC. Encoded protein: CASSFGGGRQETQYF.

The V call is TRBV11-3, the J call TRBJ1-1; 8 nucleotides line up with TRBD1. V shed 6 bases and J 3 bases; nucleotides not matched to a gene: 6. Germline CDR1 SGHNT, CDR2 YENEEA. The CDR3 covers 14 residues. In nucleotides, the CDR3 is TGTGCCAGCAGACGGACAGGGAAGTACACTGAAGCTTTCTTT. It yields the protein CASRRTGKYTEAFF.

The gene calls are TRBV5-4 and TRBJ1-2; D may be TRBD1 (6 bases). The CDR3 is 13 residues long. Germline values: CDR1 SGHNT, CDR2 YYREEE (reference sequence). Trimming took 1 base from V and 7 from J, leaving 11 bases between them. The CDR3 DNA follows: TGTGCCAGCAGCTTGAAGGGGGGAGGTGGCTACACCTTC. Translated, it gives CASSLKGGGGYTF.

The chain has TRBV28 and TRBJ1-5; D unclear. Germline loops: CDR1 MDHEN, CDR2 SYDVKM. CDR3 size: 16 residues. Trimming took 3 bases from V and 0 from J, leaving 12 bases between them. As DNA, the CDR3 is TGTGCCAGCAGTTTGATATCCCGTCATAGCAATCAGCCCCAGCATTTT. It yields the protein CASSLISRHSNQPQHF.

The chain links TRBV5-5 to TRBJ2-3; TRBD1 matches 10 bases. CDR3 length: 17 amino acids. J was trimmed by 2 bases and V by 4 bases; bases with no gene match: 10. Germline CDR1 SGHKS, CDR2 YYEKEE (reference sequence). The CDR3 DNA sequence: TGTGCCAGCAGCGCGCTCGGGACAGGGGATACCACAGATACGCAGTATTTT. Its translation: CASSALGTGDTTDTQYF.

The chain is built from TRBV12-3 or TRBV12-4 and TRBJ2-7; D uncertain. This CDR3 has 12 residues. Trimming cost V 0 bases and J 2 bases, with 2 bases left between them. The DNA of the CDR3 is TGTGCCAGCAGTTTAGCCCCCTACGAGCAGTACTTC. Residues: CASSLAPYEQYF.

The chain combines TRBV2 with TRBJ2-6, with D tentatively TRBD1 (6 bases). CDR3 length: 15 residues. CDR1 and CDR2 (germline): SNHLY, FYNNEI. V was cut by 5 bases and J by 3 bases, with 11 bases left in between. CDR3: CASSQQGYGANVLTF. DNA of the CDR3: TGTGCCAGCAGTCAACAGGGTTATGGGGCCAACGTCCTGACTTTC.

The gene calls are TRBV5-1 and TRBJ1-1; maybe TRBD1 (5 bases). From germline, CDR1 is SGHRS and CDR2 YFSETQ. The CDR3 has 13 amino acids. Trimming removed 9 bases from V and 0 bases from J, with 12 bases in between. The CDR3 region has the DNA TGCGCCACCCGGGGCCTTCTGAACACTGAAGCTTTCTTT. Amino acids: CATRGLLNTEAFF.

V usage is TRBV19 and J usage is TRBJ1-1, with D hard to call. The germline V gene has CDR1 LNHDA and CDR2 SQIVND (reference sequence). CDR3 length: 14 amino acids. The ends were cut back, 3 bases at V and 2 bases at J, with 10 bases in the middle. CDR3 amino acids: CASSMFRTNTEAFF. CDR3 in DNA: TGTGCCAGTAGTATGTTCAGAACTAACACTGAAGCTTTCTTT.

The V gene is TRBV11-2, the J gene TRBJ1-2; tentative D call: TRBD1 (5 bases). With 6 bases removed from V and 6 bases from J, the gap between germline ends came to 17 bases. Germline assignment: CDR1 SGHAT and CDR2 FQNNGV. This CDR3 contains 14 residues. CDR3 DNA: TGTGCCAGCAGTAGAGGGGCAGGGAGTGATGGCTACACCTTC. Translated: CASSRGAGSDGYTF.